These 19 T cell receptor beta chains came from one sample sequenced in a study of Tregs in tolerant kidney transplant recipients. Method: immunoSEQ multiplex PCR; TCRdb's copy keeps in-frame clones and lacks some. The repertoire holds some 250,000 clones, with about 80% as singletons. Material: CD4+ T cells from blood. Every receptor here comes from a human donor in good health.

This rearrangement joins TRBV6-6 to TRBJ1-6; 7 nucleotides line up with TRBD1. V lost 4 bases to trimming and J lost 6 bases; unmatched junction nucleotides: 6. This CDR3 is built from 15 residues. Germline V gene data show CDR1 as MNHNY and CDR2 as SVGAGI (reference sequence). The CDR3 nucleotides read TGTGCCAGCAGTTCCCCGGGACAGCTTAATTCACCCCTCCACTTT. Encoded protein: CASSSPGQLNSPLHF.

The chain carries TRBV6-1 and TRBJ1-2, with D maybe TRBD1 (6 bases). Germline lookup yields CDR1 MNHNS and CDR2 SASEGT. V lost 4 bases, J lost 1 base, and 10 bases lay in between. The CDR3 sequence is 14 residues long. The chain's CDR3 is CASSVGTFNYGYTF. Here the CDR3 DNA reads TGTGCCAGCAGTGTGGGGACATTTAACTATGGCTACACCTTC.

This rearrangement joins TRBV9 to TRBJ1-3; no reliable D call. V was pared by 0 bases and J by 3 bases, with 7 bases between. CDR3 size: 14 residues. CDR1 and CDR2 (germline): SGDLS, YYNGEE. In DNA, the CDR3 is TGTGCCAGCAGCGTAGAGTTCAGTGGAAACACCATATATTTT. It yields the protein CASSVEFSGNTIYF.

The chain recombines TRBV9 with TRBJ2-3; 7 nucleotides match TRBD1. From germline, CDR1 is SGDLS and CDR2 YYNGEE. The CDR3 runs to 15 residues. With 0 bases clipped from V and 4 bases from J, the junction kept 5 bases outside the gene matches. CDR3 in DNA: TGTGCCAGCAGCGTAGTAAGGGGGCGGGCAGATACGCAGTATTTT. Protein: CASSVVRGRADTQYF.

The chain carries TRBV7-9 and TRBJ1-1; the D is unclear. Germline assignment: CDR1 SEHNR and CDR2 FQNEAQ (reference sequence). The CDR3 contains 15 residues. V gave up 0 bases and J gave up 2 bases, with 10 bases separating them. CDR3 amino acids: CASSLAFGINTEAFF. The CDR3 DNA is TGTGCCAGCAGCTTAGCGTTCGGAATAAACACTGAAGCTTTCTTT.

V and J are TRBV7-2 and TRBJ2-5; D unresolved. The CDR3 has 12 residues. V shed 3 bases and J shed 5 bases, with 7 bases lying between them. Germline V gene data show CDR1 as SGHTA and CDR2 as FQGNSA. The CDR3 DNA follows: TGTGCCAGCAGCTTCCGGCGGGAGACCCAGTACTTC. This encodes CASSFRRETQYF.

The CDR3 here is CASSPMADYLYGYTF. CDR3 bases: TGTGCCAGCTCACCAATGGCAGACTACCTTTATGGCTACACCTTC. V gene TRBV18 combines with J gene TRBJ1-2; D call uncertain. This CDR3 has 15 residues. Germline V gene sequence: CDR1 KGHSH, CDR2 LQKENI. V was clipped by 2 bases and J by 5 bases, with 15 bases between them.

The V gene is TRBV4-2, the J gene TRBJ1-6; the D is unclear. CDR1 LGHNA and CDR2 YNFKEQ come from the germline V gene. The CDR3 contains 16 residues. Trimming took 1 base from V and 4 from J, leaving 11 bases between them. The CDR3 DNA reads TGTGCCAGCAGCCAAGGTGTCAGAGTATATAATTCACCCCTCCACTTT. Its translation is CASSQGVRVYNSPLHF.

The rearrangement links TRBV29-1 to TRBJ2-5; 14 bases line up with TRBD2. CDR1 is SQVTM and CDR2 is ANQGSEA in the germline V gene. The CDR3 length is 13 residues. After removal of 8 bases from V and 7 bases from J, the junction contained 6 bases not matched to a gene. For the CDR3, the DNA is TGCAGCTTGACTAGCGGGGGGGCGGGGACCCAGTACTTC. Its translation: CSLTSGGAGTQYF.

The chain couples TRBV4-1 to TRBJ2-7; D may be TRBD2 (7 bases). From germline, CDR1 is MGHRA and CDR2 YSYEKL. Trimming removed 0 bases at V and 4 bases at J, with 16 bases between. This CDR3 has 16 amino acids. DNA of the CDR3: TGCGCCAGCAGCCAAGAGAGAACGGGGGGCCGATACGAGCAGTACTTC. Its translation: CASSQERTGGRYEQYF.

The V call is TRBV6-5, the J call TRBJ2-7, with 8 bases identical to TRBD2. This CDR3 has 15 residues. V was clipped by 4 bases and J by 0 bases; unmatched bases: 5. Germline V CDR1 and CDR2: MNHEY, SVGAGI. CDR3 DNA: TGTGCCAGCAGTTCCCCGGGGGGGGACTCCTACGAGCAGTACTTC. Its protein product is CASSSPGGDSYEQYF.

This rearrangement joins TRBV19 to TRBJ2-3; no definite D call. The CDR3 has 16 residues. Deletions cut 1 base from V and 0 bases from J, with 11 bases between. Germline-derived CDR1 and CDR2 are LNHDA and SQIVND (reference sequence). The CDR3 DNA reads as TGTGCCAGTAGTATAGCACGAGCGTCTAGCACAGATACGCAGTATTTT. It is translated as CASSIARASSTDTQYF.

This clone was recorded a few times. The chain carries TRBV27 and TRBJ2-7; 7 bases map to TRBD2. Germline CDR1 and CDR2: MNHEY and SMNVEV (reference sequence). The CDR3 covers 15 residues. J lost 7 bases, V lost 3 bases, and 12 bases had no gene match. The CDR3 DNA follows: TGTGCCAGCAGTTTCGTGGCGGGAGTTGGGTCGGAGCAGTACTTC. It codes for CASSFVAGVGSEQYF.

The chain carries TRBV25-1 and TRBJ2-1; no clear D gene. CDR3 length: 17 residues. Germline lookup yields CDR1 MGHDK and CDR2 SYGVNS. V gave up 1 base and J gave up 3 bases, with 16 bases separating them. This CDR3 reads CASSESRPGPYYNEQFF. The CDR3 DNA sequence: TGTGCCAGCAGTGAATCGCGTCCAGGTCCATACTACAATGAGCAGTTCTTC.

The gene calls are TRBV30 and TRBJ2-2, with TRBD1 matching 7 bases. J lost 3 bases, V lost 2 bases, and 6 bases had no gene match. The CDR3 covers 15 residues. CDR1 is GTSNPN, CDR2 SVGIG, per germline (reference sequence). The CDR3 DNA follows: TGTGCCTGGAGTTACAGGGGCCTGCACACCGGGGAGCTGTTTTTT. Residues: CAWSYRGLHTGELFF.

For this clone: Other DNA variants within this sample encode the same CDR3. V gene TRBV7-6 combines with J gene TRBJ1-1, with D perhaps matching TRBD1 (6 bases). V dropped 2 bases and J dropped 3 bases, with 7 bases sitting between them. From germline, CDR1 is SGHVS and CDR2 FNYEAQ. This CDR3 is built from 13 residues. DNA of the CDR3: TGTGCCAGCAGCTTACAGGGGTACACTGAAGCTTTCTTT. Its protein product is CASSLQGYTEAFF.

In its sample, this clone was seen once. V gene TRBV25-1 combines with J gene TRBJ1-6; D may be TRBD1 (5 bases). This CDR3 spans 15 amino acids. Germline CDR1 reads MGHDK; CDR2 reads SYGVNS. Trimming cost V 2 bases and J 4 bases, with 9 bases left between them. CDR3 nucleotides: TGTGCCAGCAGTGAAACTCAGGGATATAATTCACCCCTCCACTTT. It codes for CASSETQGYNSPLHF.

V usage is TRBV11-3 and J usage is TRBJ2-1, with 8 bases lining up with TRBD2. The CDR3 has 16 amino acids. The J segment lost 2 bases and the V segment lost 1 base, leaving 4 bases of the junction unmatched. The germline CDR1 and CDR2 sequences are SGHNT and YENEEA. The CDR3 loop is CASSLGYGGAYNEQFF. In DNA form, the CDR3 reads TGTGCCAGCAGCTTAGGGTACGGGGGGGCCTACAATGAGCAGTTCTTC.

CDR3 in DNA: TGTGCCAGCAGCGCCCCGGGACTAGCTCGAATCGAGCAGTACTTC. As protein: CASSAPGLARIEQYF. This chain connects TRBV5-6 to TRBJ2-7, with 9 positions matching TRBD2. CDR3 length equals 15 residues. The germline V gene encodes CDR1 SGHDT and CDR2 YYEEEE. V shed 4 bases, J shed 6 bases, and the junction held 11 bases outside the gene matches.